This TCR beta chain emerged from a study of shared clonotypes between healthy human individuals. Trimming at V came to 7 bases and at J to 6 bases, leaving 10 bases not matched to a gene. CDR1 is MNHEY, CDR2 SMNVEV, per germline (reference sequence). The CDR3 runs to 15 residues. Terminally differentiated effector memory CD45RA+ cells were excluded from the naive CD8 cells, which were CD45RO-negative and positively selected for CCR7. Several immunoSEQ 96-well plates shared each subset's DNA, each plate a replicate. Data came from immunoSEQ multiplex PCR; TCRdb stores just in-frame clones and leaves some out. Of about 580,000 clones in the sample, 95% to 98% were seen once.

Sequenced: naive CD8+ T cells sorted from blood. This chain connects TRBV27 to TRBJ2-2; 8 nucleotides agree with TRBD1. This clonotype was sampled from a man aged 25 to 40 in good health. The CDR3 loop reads CASNLAGGFPGELFF. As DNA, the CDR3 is TGTGCCAGCAATCTGGCAGGGGGCTTCCCCGGGGAGCTGTTTTTT.